A single sample is the source of the 4 T cell receptor beta chains below, sequenced in a study of identical twins' blood T cells. Each CDR3 protein is one row after TCRdb ran MiXCR on the 5' RACE reads. The data contain hundreds of thousands of distinct CDR3 sequences, roughly 28% of them singletons. Material for sequencing was PBMCs. These receptors all stem from a woman between 18 and 55 years old in good health.

This clonotype was picked up a small number of times. The chain combines TRBV7-2 with TRBJ1-5; D ambiguous. Germline V gene lookup returns CDR1 SGHTA and CDR2 FQGNSA. Trimming pared 6 bases from V and 0 bases from J, leaving 9 bases between. This CDR3 is built from 14 residues. The CDR3 nucleotides are TGTGCCAGCAGTACAGTTTATAGCAATCAGCCCCAGCATTTT. Its translation: CASSTVYSNQPQHF.

This sequence joins TRBV10-3 and TRBJ2-1, with a tentative D call TRBD2 (5 bases). CDR1 is ENHRY and CDR2 is SYGVKD in the germline V gene. V gave up 10 bases and J gave up 6 bases, with 19 bases separating them. This CDR3 contains 14 residues. DNA for the CDR3: TGTGCCACGGGCATGGAGCGGAGTTTCAATGAGCAGTTCTTC. Protein product: CATGMERSFNEQFF.

The chain carries TRBV15 and TRBJ2-1; TRBD2 matches at 8 bases. Trimming took 2 bases from V and 10 from J; bases not matched to a gene: 13. The CDR3 has 16 amino acids. Germline V lookup: CDR1 LNHNV, CDR2 YYDKDF (reference sequence). The DNA of the CDR3 is TGTGCCACCAGCAGATCCATGGCCAGCGGGAGTGGCGAGCAGTTCTTC. It encodes CATSRSMASGSGEQFF. The full variable domain, its missing parts supplied by reference TRBV15 and TRBJ2-1, is DAMVIQNPRYQVTQFGKPVTLSCSQTLNHNVMYWYQQKSSQAPKLLFHYYDKDFNNEADTPDNFQSRRPNTSFCFLDIRSPGLGDTAMYLCATSRSMASGSGEQFFGPGTRLTVL.

This clonotype came up many times. The rearrangement links TRBV2 to TRBJ2-7; 7 positions agree with TRBD1. Germline V lookup: CDR1 SNHLY, CDR2 FYNNEI. The CDR3 loop spans 14 amino acids. After removal of 8 bases from V and 6 bases from J, the junction contained 13 bases not matched to a gene. The CDR3 protein is CASLNYRGSGEQYF. The CDR3 DNA follows: TGTGCCAGCTTAAATTACAGGGGCAGTGGCGAGCAGTACTTC.